This TCR beta chain was recorded in a study of blood T cell repertoires in COVID-19. Study details: Samples came from the United States, Italy and Spain, spanning acute and convalescent COVID-19. T cells, B-cell-depleted T cells, or PBMCs supplied cDNA or gDNA.

Germline CDR1 is ENHRY and CDR2 is SYGVKD. V lost 3 bases, J lost 4 bases, and 12 bases lay in between. The CDR3 has 14 residues. In the authors' methods: Using reference gene primer amplification, nucleated cell counts were estimated. Assay used: immunoSEQ multiplex PCR; TCRdb lists only in-frame clones, some missing. V, J and clone size were drawn from that table, and D and trimming were deduced from the DNA. This repertoire shows around 230,000 clones, less than 90% found once; its top ten account for approximately 0.7%. Specimen: peripheral blood. This sequence originates from a man aged 35 to 55 with acute or convalescent COVID-19. The chain uses TRBV10-3 and TRBJ1-1; D call uncertain. The chain's CDR3 is CAISEEVVGTEAFF. The CDR3 region has the DNA TGTGCCATCAGTGAAGAGGTCGTCGGCACTGAAGCTTTCTTT.